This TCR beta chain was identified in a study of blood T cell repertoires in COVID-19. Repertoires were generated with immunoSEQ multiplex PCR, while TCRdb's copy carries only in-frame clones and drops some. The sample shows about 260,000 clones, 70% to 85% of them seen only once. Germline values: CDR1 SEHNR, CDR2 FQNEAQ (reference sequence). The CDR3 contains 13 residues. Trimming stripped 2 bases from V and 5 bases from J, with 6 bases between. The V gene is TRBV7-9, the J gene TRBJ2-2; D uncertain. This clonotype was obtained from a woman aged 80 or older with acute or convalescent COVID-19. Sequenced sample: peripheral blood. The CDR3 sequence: CASSLRVTGELFF. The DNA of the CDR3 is TGTGCCAGCAGCTTACGCGTTACCGGGGAGCTGTTTTTT. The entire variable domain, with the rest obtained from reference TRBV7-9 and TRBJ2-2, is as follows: DTGVSQNPRHKITKRGQNVTFRCDPISEHNRLYWYRQTLGQGPEFLTYFQNEAQLEKSRLLSDRFSAERPKGSFSTLEIQRTEQGDSAMYLCASSLRVTGELFFGEGSRLTVL.